The clone carrying this TCR beta chain was counted only a few times. Its specificity is not known. These data belong to a study of blood T cells in healthy people across ages. General study findings and limits: Naive T cell percentage and TCR beta diversity correlated strongly. PBMCs left unsorted prevented a conclusive naive versus antigen-experienced comparison.

The authors ran a second PCR of about 7 to 11 cycles using a sample-barcoded 5' primer and a J-beta primer mix. Each CDR3 protein gets one entry after TCRdb re-called the 5' RACE reads with MiXCR. The sample records 920,000 or so distinct CDR3 sequences, 45% being singletons. From germline, CDR1 is ENHRY and CDR2 SYGVKD. The CDR3 is 18 residues long. The germline V and J ends were trimmed by 3 bases and 2 bases, with 23 bases remaining between them. Sequenced material: blood. The chain has TRBV10-3 and TRBJ2-7; D assignment may be TRBD1 or TRBD2 (5 bases each). This TCR was sampled from an older woman in good health. Written as DNA, the CDR3 is TGTGCCATCAGTGAACAAGGGACCTTCTCCCAGCCAACCTACGAGCAGTACTTC. Protein sequence: CAISEQGTFSQPTYEQYF.